This T cell receptor (beta chain) came from a study of T cell responses to AZD1222 COVID-19 vaccine. The CDR3 consists of 15 residues. Trimming cost V 3 bases and J 2 bases; bases outside gene matches: 3. The germline CDR1 and CDR2 sequences are MNHEY and SMNVEV (reference sequence). TCRdb's table, derived via immunoSEQ multiplex PCR, lists solely in-frame clones and lacks some. This repertoire shows around 100,000 clones, about 90% found once; its top ten account for over 7.5%. Sequencing used peripheral blood, obtained on day 0 of AZD1222 vaccination. The chain uses TRBV27 and TRBJ1-5; 8 bases line up with TRBD1. The receptor comes from an adult in good health. The CDR3 nucleotides are TGTGCCAGCAGTTTTATGACAGGGGGCAATCAGCCCCAGCATTTT. Its translation: CASSFMTGGNQPQHF.